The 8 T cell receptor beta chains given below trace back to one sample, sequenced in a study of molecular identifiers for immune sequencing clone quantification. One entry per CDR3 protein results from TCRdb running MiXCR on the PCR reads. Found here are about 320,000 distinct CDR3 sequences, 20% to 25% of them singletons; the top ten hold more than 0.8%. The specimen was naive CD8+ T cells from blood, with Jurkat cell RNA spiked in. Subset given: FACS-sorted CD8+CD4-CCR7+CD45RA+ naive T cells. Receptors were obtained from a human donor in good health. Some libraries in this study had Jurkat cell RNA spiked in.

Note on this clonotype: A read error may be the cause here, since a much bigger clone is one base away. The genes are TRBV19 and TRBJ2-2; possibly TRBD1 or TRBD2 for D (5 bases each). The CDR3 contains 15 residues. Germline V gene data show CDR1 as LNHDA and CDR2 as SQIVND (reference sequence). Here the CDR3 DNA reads TGTGCCAGTTCCCTCTGGGCAGGGAAAGCCGGGGAGCCGTTTTTT. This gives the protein CASSLWAGKAGEPFF.

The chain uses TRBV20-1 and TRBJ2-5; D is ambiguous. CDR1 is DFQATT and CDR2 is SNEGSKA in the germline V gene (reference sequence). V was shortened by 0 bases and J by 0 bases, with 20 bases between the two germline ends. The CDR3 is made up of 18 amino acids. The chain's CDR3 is CSARDRGSYRMYQETQYF. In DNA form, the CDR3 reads TGCAGTGCTAGAGATCGCGGTTCGTATCGTATGTACCAAGAGACCCAGTACTTC.

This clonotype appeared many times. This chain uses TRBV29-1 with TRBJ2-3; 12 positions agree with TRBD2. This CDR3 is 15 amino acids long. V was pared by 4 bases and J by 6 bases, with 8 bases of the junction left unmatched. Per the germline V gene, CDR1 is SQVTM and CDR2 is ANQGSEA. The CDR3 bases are TGCAGCGTTGCTTCTAGCGGGAGGGGCATGGATACGCAGTATTTT. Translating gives CSVASSGRGMDTQYF.

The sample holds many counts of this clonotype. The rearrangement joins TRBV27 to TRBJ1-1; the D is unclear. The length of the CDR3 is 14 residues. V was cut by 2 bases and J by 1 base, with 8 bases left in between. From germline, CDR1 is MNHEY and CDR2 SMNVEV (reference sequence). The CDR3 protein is CASSLVPPNTEAFF. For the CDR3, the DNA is TGTGCCAGCAGTTTAGTTCCTCCGAACACTGAAGCTTTCTTT.

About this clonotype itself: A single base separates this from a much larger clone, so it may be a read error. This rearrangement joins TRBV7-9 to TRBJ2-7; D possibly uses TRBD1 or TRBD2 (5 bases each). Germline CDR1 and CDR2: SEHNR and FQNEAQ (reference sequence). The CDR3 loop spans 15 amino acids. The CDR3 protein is CACSLDPGSLYEQYF. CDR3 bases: TGTGCCTGCAGCTTAGATCCAGGGAGCCTCTACGAGCAGTACTTC.

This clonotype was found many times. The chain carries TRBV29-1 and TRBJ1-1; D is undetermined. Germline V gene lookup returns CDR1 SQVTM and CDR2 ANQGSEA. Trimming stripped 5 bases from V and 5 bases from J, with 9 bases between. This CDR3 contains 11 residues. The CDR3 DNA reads TGCAGCGTTTCTCGGGGAACTGAAGCTTTCTTT. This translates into CSVSRGTEAFF.

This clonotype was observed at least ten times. DNA for the CDR3: TGTGCCAGCAGCCCAAATAGTGCCTACGAGCAGTACTTC. It specifies CASSPNSAYEQYF. The rearrangement links TRBV7-6 to TRBJ2-7; no firm D call. The CDR3 consists of 13 residues. In germline, CDR1 is SGHVS, CDR2 FNYEAQ. V was shortened by 5 bases and J by 2 bases, with 10 bases between the two germline ends.

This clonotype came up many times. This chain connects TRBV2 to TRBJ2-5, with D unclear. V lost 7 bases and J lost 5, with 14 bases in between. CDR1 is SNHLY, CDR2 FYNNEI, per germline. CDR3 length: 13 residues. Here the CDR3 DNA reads TGTGCCAGCAAGGATGTGGATAGTGAGACCCAGTACTTC. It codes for CASKDVDSETQYF. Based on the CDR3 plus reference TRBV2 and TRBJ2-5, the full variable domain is EPEVTQTPSHQVTQMGQEVILRCVPISNHLYFYWYRQILGQKVEFLVSFYNNEISEKSEIFDDQFSVERPDGSNFTLKIRSTKLEDSAMYFCASKDVDSETQYFGPGTRLLVL.